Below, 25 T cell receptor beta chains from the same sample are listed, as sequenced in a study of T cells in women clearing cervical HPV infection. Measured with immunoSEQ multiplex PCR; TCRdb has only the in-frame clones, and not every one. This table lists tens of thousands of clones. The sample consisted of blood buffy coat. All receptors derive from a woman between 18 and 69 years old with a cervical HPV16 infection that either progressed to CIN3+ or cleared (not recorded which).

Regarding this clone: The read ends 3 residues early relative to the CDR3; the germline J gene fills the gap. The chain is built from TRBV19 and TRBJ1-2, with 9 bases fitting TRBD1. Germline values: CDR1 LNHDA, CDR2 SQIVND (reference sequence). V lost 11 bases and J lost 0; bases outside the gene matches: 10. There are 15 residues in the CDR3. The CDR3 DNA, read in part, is TGTGCCGTTAATCGGGACAGGGTGACTAACTATGGC. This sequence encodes CAVNRDRVTNYG. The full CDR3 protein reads CAVNRDRVTNYGYTF.

The CDR3 protein is CSALSGGDQETQYF. CDR3 bases read: TGCAGTGCTCTCAGCGGGGGAGACCAAGAGACC. The chain employs TRBV20-1 and TRBJ2-5, with TRBD2 identical over 8 bases. The missing CDR3 end, 3 residues past where the read stops, is filled in from the germline J gene. The V and J ends lost 5 bases and 0 bases, in that order; junction bases with no gene match: 5. CDR1 DFQATT and CDR2 SNEGSKA come from the germline V gene (reference sequence). The CDR3 covers 14 residues.

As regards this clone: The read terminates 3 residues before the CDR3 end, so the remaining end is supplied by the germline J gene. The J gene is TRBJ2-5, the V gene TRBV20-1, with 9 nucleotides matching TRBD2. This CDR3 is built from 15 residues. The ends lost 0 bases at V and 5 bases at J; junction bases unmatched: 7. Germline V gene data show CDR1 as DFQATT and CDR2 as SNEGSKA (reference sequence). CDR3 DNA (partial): TGCAGTGCTAGAGATGAGGCGGGGGGGCTGGAGACC. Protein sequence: CSARDEAGGLET. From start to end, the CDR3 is CSARDEAGGLETQYF.

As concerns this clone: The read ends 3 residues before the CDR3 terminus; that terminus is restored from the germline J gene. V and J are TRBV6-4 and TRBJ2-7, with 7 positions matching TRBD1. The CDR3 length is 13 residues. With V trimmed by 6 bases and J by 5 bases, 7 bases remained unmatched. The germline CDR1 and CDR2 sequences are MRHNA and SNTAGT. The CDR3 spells CASSPTGRDEQYF. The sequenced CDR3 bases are TGTGCCAGCAGCCCGACAGGGCGGGACGAG.

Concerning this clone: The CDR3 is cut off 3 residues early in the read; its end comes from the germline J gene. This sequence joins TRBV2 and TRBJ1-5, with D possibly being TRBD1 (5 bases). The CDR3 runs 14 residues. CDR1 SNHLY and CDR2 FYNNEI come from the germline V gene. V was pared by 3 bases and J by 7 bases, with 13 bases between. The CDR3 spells CASSDPGGGQPQHF. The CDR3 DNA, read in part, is TGTGCCAGCAGTGACCCCGGGGGAGGGCAGCCC.

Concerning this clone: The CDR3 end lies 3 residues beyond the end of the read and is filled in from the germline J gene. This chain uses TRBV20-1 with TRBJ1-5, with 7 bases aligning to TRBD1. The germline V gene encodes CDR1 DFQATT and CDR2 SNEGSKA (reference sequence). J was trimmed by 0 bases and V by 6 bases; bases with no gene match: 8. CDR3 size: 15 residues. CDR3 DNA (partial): TGCAGTGCCCGGACAGGACTATATAGCAATCAGCCC. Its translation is CSARTGLYSNQP. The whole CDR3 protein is CSARTGLYSNQPQHF.

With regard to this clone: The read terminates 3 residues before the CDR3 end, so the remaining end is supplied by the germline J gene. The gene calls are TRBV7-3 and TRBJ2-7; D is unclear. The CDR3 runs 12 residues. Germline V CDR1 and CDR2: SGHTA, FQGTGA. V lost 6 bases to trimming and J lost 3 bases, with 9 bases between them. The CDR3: CASSSHSYEQYF. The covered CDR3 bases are TGTGCCAGCAGTTCTCACAGCTACGAG.

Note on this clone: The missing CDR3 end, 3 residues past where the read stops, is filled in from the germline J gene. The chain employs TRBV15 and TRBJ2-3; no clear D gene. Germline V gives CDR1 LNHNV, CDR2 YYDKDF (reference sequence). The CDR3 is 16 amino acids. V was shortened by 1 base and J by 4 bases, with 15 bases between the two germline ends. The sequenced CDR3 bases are TGTGCCACCAGCAGAGTAAATCACCCAAGCGCAGATACG. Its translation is CATSRVNHPSADT. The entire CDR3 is CATSRVNHPSADTQYF.

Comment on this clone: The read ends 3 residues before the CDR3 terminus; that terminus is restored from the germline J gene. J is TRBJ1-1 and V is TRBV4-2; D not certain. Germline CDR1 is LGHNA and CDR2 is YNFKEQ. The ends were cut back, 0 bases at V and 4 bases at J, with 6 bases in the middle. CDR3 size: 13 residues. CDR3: CASSQDKGTEAFF. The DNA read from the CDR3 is TGTGCCAGCAGCCAAGATAAGGGCACTGAA.

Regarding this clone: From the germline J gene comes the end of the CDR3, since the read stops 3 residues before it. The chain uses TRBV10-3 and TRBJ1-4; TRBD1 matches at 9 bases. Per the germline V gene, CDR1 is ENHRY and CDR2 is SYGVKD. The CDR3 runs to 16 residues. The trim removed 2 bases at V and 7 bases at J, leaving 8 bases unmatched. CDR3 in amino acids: CAISEDYRGRSEKLFF. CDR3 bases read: TGTGCCATCAGTGAGGACTACAGGGGGCGCAGTGAAAAA.

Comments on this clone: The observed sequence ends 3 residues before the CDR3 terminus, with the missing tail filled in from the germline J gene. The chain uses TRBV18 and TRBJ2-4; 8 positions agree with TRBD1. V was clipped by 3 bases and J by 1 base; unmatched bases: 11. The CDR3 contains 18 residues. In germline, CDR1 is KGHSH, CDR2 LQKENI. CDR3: CASSPRQPRQGAKNIQYF. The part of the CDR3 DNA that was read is TGTGCCAGCTCACCCCGCCAACCGAGACAGGGGGCCAAAAACATT.

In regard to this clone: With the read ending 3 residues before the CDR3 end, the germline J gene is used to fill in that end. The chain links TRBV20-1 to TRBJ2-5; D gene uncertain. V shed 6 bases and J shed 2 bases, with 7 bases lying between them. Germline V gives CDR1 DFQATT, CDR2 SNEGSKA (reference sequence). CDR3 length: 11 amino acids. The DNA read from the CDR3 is TGCAGTGCCGTGTTACAAGAGACC. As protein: CSAVLQET. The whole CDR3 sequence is CSAVLQETQYF.

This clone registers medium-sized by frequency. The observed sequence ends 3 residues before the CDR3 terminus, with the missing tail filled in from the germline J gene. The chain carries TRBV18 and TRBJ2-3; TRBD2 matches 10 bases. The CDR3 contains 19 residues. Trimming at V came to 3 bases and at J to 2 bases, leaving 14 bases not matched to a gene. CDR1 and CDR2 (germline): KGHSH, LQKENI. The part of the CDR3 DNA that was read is TGTGCCAGCTCACCCACTAGCGGGGAAATAAGGGCGGTCACAGATACG. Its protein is CASSPTSGEIRAVTDT. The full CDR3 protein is CASSPTSGEIRAVTDTQYF.

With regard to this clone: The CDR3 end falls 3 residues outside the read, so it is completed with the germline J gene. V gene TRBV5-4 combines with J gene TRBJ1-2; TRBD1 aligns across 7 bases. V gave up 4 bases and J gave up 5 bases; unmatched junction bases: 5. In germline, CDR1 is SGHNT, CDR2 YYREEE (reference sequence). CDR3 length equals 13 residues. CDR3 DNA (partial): TGTGCCAGCAGCGACGACAGGGTATATGGC. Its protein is CASSDDRVYG. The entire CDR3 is CASSDDRVYGYTF.

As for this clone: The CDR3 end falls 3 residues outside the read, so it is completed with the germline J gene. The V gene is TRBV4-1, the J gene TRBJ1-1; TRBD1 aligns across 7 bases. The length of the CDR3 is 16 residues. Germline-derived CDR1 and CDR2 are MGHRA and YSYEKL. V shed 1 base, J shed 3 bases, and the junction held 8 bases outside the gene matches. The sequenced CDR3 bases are TGCGCCAGCAGCCAAGGACCGGGACAGATCTACACTGAA. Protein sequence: CASSQGPGQIYTE. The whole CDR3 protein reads CASSQGPGQIYTEAFF.

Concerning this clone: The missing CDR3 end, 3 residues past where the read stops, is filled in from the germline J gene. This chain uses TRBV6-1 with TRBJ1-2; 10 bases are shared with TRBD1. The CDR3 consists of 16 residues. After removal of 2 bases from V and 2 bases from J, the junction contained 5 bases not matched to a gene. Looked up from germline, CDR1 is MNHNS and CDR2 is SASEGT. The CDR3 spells CASSERGQGLNYGYTF. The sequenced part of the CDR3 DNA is TGTGCCAGCAGTGAAAGGGGACAGGGGCTCAACTATGGC.

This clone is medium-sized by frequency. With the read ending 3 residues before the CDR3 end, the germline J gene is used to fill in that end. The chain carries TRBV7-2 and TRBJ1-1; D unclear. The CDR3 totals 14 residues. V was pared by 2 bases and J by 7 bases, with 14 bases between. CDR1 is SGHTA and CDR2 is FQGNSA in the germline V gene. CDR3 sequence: CASSLYSGQVEAFF. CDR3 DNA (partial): TGTGCCAGCAGCTTATATTCTGGGCAGGTTGAA.

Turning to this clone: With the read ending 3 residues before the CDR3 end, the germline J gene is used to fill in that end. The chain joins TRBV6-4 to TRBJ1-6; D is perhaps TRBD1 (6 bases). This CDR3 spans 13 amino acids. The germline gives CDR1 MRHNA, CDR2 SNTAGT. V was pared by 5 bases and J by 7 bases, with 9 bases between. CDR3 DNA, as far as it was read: TGTGCCAGCAGTCCAGACAGGAATTCACCC. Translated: CASSPDRNSP. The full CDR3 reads CASSPDRNSPLHF.

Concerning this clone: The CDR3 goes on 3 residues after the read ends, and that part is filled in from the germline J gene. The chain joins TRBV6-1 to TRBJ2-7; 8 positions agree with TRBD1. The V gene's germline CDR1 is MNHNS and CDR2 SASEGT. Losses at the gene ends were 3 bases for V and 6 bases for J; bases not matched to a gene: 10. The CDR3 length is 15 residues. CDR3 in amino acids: CASSDYWGQVLEQYF. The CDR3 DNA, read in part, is TGTGCCAGCAGTGATTATTGGGGACAGGTACTCGAG.

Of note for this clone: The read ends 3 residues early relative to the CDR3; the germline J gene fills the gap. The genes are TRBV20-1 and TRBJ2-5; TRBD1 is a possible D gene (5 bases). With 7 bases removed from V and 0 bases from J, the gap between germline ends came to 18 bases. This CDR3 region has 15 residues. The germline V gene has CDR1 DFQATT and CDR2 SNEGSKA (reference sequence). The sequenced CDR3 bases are TGCAGTGGGGCGGCAGGGCAGAGGAACCAAGAGACC. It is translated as CSGAAGQRNQET. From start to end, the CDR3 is CSGAAGQRNQETQYF.

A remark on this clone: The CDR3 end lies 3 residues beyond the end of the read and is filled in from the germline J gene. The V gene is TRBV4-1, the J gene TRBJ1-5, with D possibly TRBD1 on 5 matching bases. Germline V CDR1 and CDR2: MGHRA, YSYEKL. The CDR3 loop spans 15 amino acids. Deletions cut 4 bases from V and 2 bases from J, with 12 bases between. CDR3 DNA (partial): TGCGCCAGCAGCCCCGGCCAGGGTGGCAATCAGCCC. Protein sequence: CASSPGQGGNQP. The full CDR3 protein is CASSPGQGGNQPQHF.

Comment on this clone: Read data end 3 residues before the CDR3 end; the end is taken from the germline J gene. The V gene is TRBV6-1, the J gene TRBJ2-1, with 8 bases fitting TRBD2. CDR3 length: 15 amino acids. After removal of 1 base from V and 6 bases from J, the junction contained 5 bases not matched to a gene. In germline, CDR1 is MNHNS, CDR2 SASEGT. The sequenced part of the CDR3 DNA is TGTGCCAGCAGTGAAGTAGCGGGGAGTGGCAATGAG. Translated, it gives CASSEVAGSGNE. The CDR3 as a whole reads CASSEVAGSGNEQFF.

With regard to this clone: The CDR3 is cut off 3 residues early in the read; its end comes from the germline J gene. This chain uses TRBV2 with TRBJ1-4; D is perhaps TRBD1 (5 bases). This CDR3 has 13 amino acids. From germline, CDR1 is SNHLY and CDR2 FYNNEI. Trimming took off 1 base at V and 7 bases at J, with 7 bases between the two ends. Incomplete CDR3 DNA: TGTGCCAGCAGTGAAGAAGGGGTTGAAAAA. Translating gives CASSEEGVEK. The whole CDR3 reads CASSEEGVEKLFF.

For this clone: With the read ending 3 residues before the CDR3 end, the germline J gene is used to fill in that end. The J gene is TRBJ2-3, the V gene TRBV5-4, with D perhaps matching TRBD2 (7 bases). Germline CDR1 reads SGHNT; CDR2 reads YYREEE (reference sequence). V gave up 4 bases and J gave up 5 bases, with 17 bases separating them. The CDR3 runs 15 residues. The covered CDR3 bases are TGTGCCAGCAGCCCCGCCGGGGGGCCGATAGATACG. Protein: CASSPAGGPIDT. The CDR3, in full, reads CASSPAGGPIDTQYF.

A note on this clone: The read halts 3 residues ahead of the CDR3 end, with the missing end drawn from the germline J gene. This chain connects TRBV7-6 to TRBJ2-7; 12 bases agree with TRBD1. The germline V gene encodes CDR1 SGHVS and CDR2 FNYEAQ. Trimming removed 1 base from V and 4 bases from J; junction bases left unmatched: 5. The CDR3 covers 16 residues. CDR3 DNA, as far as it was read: TGTGCCAGCAGCTTAGGGGGGGACAGGGGGCAATACGAG. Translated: CASSLGGDRGQYE. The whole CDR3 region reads CASSLGGDRGQYEQYF.